This T cell receptor beta chain was retrieved from a study of HIV-infected patients and healthy controls. Background on the study: The CD4:CD8 ratio increased slightly in early therapy, but CD8 counts showed no consistent change.

Per germline, CDR1 MRHNA and CDR2 SNTAGT. With 1 base clipped from V and 9 bases from J, the junction kept 8 bases outside the gene matches. The CDR3 extends over 15 amino acids. Study results and caveats: HIV-infected repertoires had significantly higher mean Gini indices than controls, possibly reflecting oligoclonality. Untreated HIV+ repertoires had roughly threefold fewer distinct CDR3s and lower Shannon diversity than healthy controls.

Antiretroviral therapy had run roughly three months, about 14 weeks, before follow-up blood collection. All unsorted peripheral T cells were captured because whole blood was used without fractionation. cDNA was made from 500 ng RNA using alpha and beta constant primers. Alpha and beta chain libraries were made separately by chain-specific third strand synthesis with multiplexing indices. TCRdb passed the 5' RACE reads through MiXCR, listing each CDR3 protein once. The sample holds some 6,500 distinct CDR3 sequences, roughly 8.1% seen once. This clonotype is classed as medium-sized (0.01 to 0.1%). Its target is not known.

This receptor was identified in an adult with HIV infection. The material was blood, obtained during antiretroviral therapy. The rearrangement uses TRBV6-4 and TRBJ2-1, with 8 nucleotides matching TRBD2. The CDR3 nucleotides are TGTGCCAGCAGTGACTGGACTAGCCCGCAGGGTGAGCAGTTCTTC. It specifies CASSDWTSPQGEQFF.